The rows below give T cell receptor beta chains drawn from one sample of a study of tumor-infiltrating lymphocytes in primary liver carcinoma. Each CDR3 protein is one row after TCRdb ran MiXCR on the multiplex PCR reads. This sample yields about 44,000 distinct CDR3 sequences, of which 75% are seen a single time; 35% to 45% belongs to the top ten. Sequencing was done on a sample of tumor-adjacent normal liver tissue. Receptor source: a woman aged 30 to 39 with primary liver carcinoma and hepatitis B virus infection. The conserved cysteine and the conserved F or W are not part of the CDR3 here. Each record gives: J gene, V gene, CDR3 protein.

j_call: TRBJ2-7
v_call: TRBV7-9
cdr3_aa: ASNREHGPYEQY

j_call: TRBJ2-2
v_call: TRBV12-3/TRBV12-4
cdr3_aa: ASSFGVAVGELF

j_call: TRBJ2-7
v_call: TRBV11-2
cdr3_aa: ASSRDTISYEQY

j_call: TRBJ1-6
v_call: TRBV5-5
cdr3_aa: ASSLDVCNSPLH

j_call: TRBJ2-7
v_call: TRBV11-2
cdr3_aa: ASSGTGPSYEQY

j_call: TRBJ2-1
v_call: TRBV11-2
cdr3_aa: TRSHRGAYNEQS

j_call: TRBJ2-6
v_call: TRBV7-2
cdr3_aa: ASSLRDGANVLT

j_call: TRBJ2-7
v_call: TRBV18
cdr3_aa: ANSQTWTSGVSYEQY

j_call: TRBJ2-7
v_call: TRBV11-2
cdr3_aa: ASSPSRGASSAEQY

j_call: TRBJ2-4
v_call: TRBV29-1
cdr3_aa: SVPQPDKRDIQY

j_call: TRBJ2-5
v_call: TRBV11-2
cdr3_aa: ASSLPGTQVGKETLY

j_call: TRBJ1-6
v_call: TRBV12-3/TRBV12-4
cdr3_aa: ASSRQGHSHLH

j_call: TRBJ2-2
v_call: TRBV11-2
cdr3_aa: ANSLIDGELF

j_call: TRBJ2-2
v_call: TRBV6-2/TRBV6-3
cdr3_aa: ASSHTSGRNTGELF

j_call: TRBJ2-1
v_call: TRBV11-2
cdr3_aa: ANSLGGTCSEQF

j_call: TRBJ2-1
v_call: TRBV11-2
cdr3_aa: ASSSGSPKQF

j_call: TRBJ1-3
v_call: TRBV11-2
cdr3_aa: ASSLEPSSGNTIY

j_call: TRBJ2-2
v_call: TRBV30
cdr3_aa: ARSGLAGAVGEPF

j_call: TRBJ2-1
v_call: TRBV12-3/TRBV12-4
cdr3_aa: ASSIGGLKQF

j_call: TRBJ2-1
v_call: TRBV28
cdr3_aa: ASSLVGGGSNEQF

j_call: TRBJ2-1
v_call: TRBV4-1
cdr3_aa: ASSQDTGQGGNEQF

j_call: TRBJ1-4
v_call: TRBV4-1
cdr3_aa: ASSQTLTGGEKLF

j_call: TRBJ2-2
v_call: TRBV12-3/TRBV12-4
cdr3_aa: ASSLKLARTGKLF

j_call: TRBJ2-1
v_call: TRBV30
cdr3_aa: AWSVPVAGQWEQF

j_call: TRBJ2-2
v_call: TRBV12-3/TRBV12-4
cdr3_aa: ATRSASNTGELF

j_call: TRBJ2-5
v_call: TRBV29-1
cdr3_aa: SVRPLAGWGQKTQY

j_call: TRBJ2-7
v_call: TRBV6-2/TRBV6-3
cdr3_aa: ASTTGEVYYEQY